This T cell receptor (beta chain) comes out of a study of type 1 regulatory T cells. Study as a whole: T-allo10 is a Tr1-enriched, alloantigen-specific CD4 T cell product made in vitro.

TCRdb independently ran MiXCR on the reads; one entry per CDR3 protein. The repertoire includes about 67,000 distinct CDR3 sequences, 45% to 50% of them detected once, and more than 2% sits in the top ten. Findings of the study overall: Type 1 regulatory T cells had a more restricted TCR repertoire than non-type 1 regulatory T cells.

CDR1 SEHNR and CDR2 FQNEAQ come from the germline V gene (reference sequence). CDR3 size: 14 residues. V was pared by 5 bases and J by 5 bases, with 7 bases of the junction left unmatched. On this clonotype itself: Its target is unknown.

Source material: cultured non-Tr1 T cells, either the whole culture or a sorted T cell fraction (not recorded which). The chain is built from TRBV7-9 and TRBJ2-7; 9 nucleotides align to TRBD2. This receptor was identified in a human donor in good health. The CDR3 spells CASSVGLAWNEQYF. As DNA, the CDR3 is TGTGCCAGCAGCGTCGGACTAGCGTGGAACGAGCAGTACTTC.